This TCR beta chain came from a study of response to subunit inactivated influenza vaccine. This clonotype has just a few counts. Its antigen is unknown. General study findings and limits: The authors put forward the suggestion that each seasonal influenza vaccination may bring in only a limited number of new T cells.

V trimming: 0 bases; J trimming: 2 bases; junction bases outside the gene matches: 4. CDR3 length: 16 residues. Germline lookup yields CDR1 SGHRS and CDR2 YFSETQ. TCRdb recomputed calls from the RT-PCR reads with MiXCR, one row per CDR3 protein. Of about 180,000 distinct CDR3 sequences listed, approximately 9.2% were seen once; the top ten hold around 9.9%. V gene TRBV5-1 combines with J gene TRBJ2-3, with TRBD2 matching over 9 bases. The sequenced sample was non-naive T cells sorted from PBMCs, obtained on the day of vaccination. The receptor was derived from a man aged 50-60 years who received an inactivated influenza vaccine. The CDR3 loop is CASSLGLAETTDTQYF. The DNA for the CDR3 is TGCGCCAGCAGCTTGGGACTAGCGGAGACCACAGATACGCAGTATTTT.